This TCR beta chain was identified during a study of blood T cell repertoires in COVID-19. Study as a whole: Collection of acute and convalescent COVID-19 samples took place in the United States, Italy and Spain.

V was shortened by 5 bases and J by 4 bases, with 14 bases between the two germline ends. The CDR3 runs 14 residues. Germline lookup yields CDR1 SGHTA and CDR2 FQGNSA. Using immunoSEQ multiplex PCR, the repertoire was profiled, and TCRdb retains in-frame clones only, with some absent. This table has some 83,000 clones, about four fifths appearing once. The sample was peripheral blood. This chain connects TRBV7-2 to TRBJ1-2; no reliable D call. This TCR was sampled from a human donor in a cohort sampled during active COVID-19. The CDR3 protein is CASSQTAAVYGYTF. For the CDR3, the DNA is TGTGCCAGCAGCCAAACTGCGGCTGTCTATGGCTACACCTTC.